The 8 T cell receptor beta chains below come from one sample, sequenced in a study of T cell responses to AZD1222 COVID-19 vaccine. Measured with immunoSEQ multiplex PCR; TCRdb has only the in-frame clones, and not every one. The sample holds about 140,000 clones. The sample consisted of peripheral blood. The origin of the receptors is an adult in good health.

The V gene is TRBV19, the J gene TRBJ2-3; 8 nucleotides agree with TRBD2. This CDR3 has 16 amino acids. Germline lookup yields CDR1 LNHDA and CDR2 SQIVND (reference sequence). After removal of 7 bases from V and 2 bases from J, the junction contained 11 bases not matched to a gene. CDR3 residues: CASTPREGPHTDTQYF. The CDR3 DNA follows: TGTGCCAGTACCCCCCGGGAGGGCCCCCACACAGATACGCAGTATTTT. The whole variable domain, remainder taken from reference TRBV19 and TRBJ2-3, is DGGITQSPKYLFRKEGQNVTLSCEQNLNHDAMYWYRQDPGQGLRLIYYSQIVNDFQKGDIAEGYSVSREKKESFPLTVTSAQKNPTAFYLCASTPREGPHTDTQYFGPGTRLTVL.

The J gene is TRBJ2-7, the V gene TRBV23-1; D possibly corresponds to TRBD2 (6 bases). TRBV23-1 is marked as an open reading frame, function uncertain. This CDR3 contains 14 residues. Trimming left V 11 bases short and J 0 bases short, with 17 bases between. The CDR3 DNA sequence: TGCGCCCCCTTGCGGGGTGTGGGCTCCTACGAGCAGTACTTC. Protein: CAPLRGVGSYEQYF.

This rearrangement joins TRBV19 to TRBJ1-2; possibly TRBD1 for D (5 bases). The germline V gene has CDR1 LNHDA and CDR2 SQIVND (reference sequence). Trimming pared 5 bases from V and 5 bases from J, leaving 9 bases between. The CDR3 is 12 residues long. Here the CDR3 reads CASSWGEYGYTF. In DNA form, the CDR3 reads TGTGCCAGTAGTTGGGGGGAATATGGCTACACCTTC.

With respect to this clone: The same CDR3 also results from other DNA sequences found in this sample. This CDR3 is CASSLEGSGNTIYF. The CDR3 nucleotides are TGCGCCAGCAGCTTGGAAGGGTCTGGAAACACCATATATTTT. The chain carries TRBV5-1 and TRBJ1-3; no definite D call. The V gene's germline CDR1 is SGHRS and CDR2 YFSETQ. The CDR3 sequence is 14 residues long. V was shortened by 0 bases and J by 1 base, with 5 bases between the two germline ends.

A remark on this clone: At one end, the junction sequence differs from germline, possibly due to a read error. The V gene is TRBV6-5, the J gene TRBJ2-7; 7 bases align to TRBD1. Germline CDR1 and CDR2: MNHEY and SVGAGI. The CDR3 has 15 residues. For the CDR3, the DNA is TGTGCCAGTAGTTCTTTCGGGACAGACTCCTACGAGCAGTACTTC. Translated: CASSSFGTDSYEQYF.

This chain joins TRBV11-2 and TRBJ1-5; 9 bases map to TRBD1. This CDR3 has 17 residues. Germline CDR1 SGHAT, CDR2 FQNNGV. V was clipped by 5 bases and J by 6 bases; unmatched bases: 14. The CDR3 loop reads CASSRDREWGFSQPQHF. In nucleotides, the CDR3 is TGTGCCAGCAGCAGGGACAGGGAGTGGGGATTTAGTCAGCCCCAGCATTTT. Full variable domain (missing parts from reference TRBV11-2 and TRBJ1-5): EAGVAQSPRYKIIEKRQSVAFWCNPISGHATLYWYQQILGQGPKLLIQFQNNGVVDDSQLPKDRFSAERLKGVDSTLKIQPAKLEDSAVYLCASSRDREWGFSQPQHFGDGTRLSIL.

V and J are TRBV27 and TRBJ1-5, with a weak D call TRBD1 (5 bases). CDR1 is MNHEY and CDR2 is SMNVEV in the germline V gene (reference sequence). The V end was cut by 5 bases, the J end by 5 bases, with 19 bases between. The CDR3 sequence is 16 residues long. In nucleotides, the CDR3 is TGTGCCAGCAGTGCCTCGGGGACGTCAACATATCAGCCCCAGCATTTT. Amino acids: CASSASGTSTYQPQHF.

This chain uses TRBV6-5 with TRBJ2-3, with 10 bases that match TRBD2. The CDR3 is 15 residues long. The germline CDR1 and CDR2 sequences are MNHEY and SVGAGI. V shed 5 bases and J 3 bases; nucleotides not matched to a gene: 5. CDR3 nucleotides: TGTGCCAGCAGTCGAGCGGGGGGGAGAACAGATACGCAGTATTTT. Its protein is CASSRAGGRTDTQYF.